These 31 T cell receptor beta chains were all obtained from the same sample, sequenced in a study of cytomegalovirus exposure and HLA in healthy donors. The PCR made use of 60 Vbeta and 13 Jbeta primers. Assay used: immunoSEQ multiplex PCR; TCRdb lists only in-frame clones, some missing. Of around 140,000 clones detected, roughly three fifths appear once; the ten largest clones hold 2% to 3%. Material for sequencing was PBMCs. The receptors were sampled from a woman aged 40-49 years in good health and CMV-seronegative.

The chain carries TRBV19 and TRBJ1-1, with D possibly matching TRBD1 (5 bases). In germline, CDR1 is LNHDA, CDR2 SQIVND (reference sequence). The CDR3 contains 12 residues. The V end lost 2 bases, the J end lost 4 bases, and 5 bases lay between the germline ends. CDR3 nucleotide sequence: TGTGCCAGTAGTATACAGGGCACTGAAGCTTTCTTT. This sequence encodes CASSIQGTEAFF.

The chain joins TRBV4-1 to TRBJ1-6; D is unresolved. The germline CDR1 and CDR2 sequences are MGHRA and YSYEKL. Trimming left V 1 base short and J 5 bases short, with 9 bases between. The CDR3 consists of 15 residues. This CDR3 is CASSQGTFDNSPLHF. CDR3 bases: TGCGCCAGCAGCCAAGGGACTTTCGATAATTCACCCCTCCACTTT.

The J gene is TRBJ1-1, the V gene TRBV10-3; 8 positions agree with TRBD1. V shed 7 bases, J shed 3 bases, and the junction held 4 bases outside the gene matches. Germline CDR1 and CDR2: ENHRY and SYGVKD. This CDR3 region has 13 residues. The CDR3 sequence: CAITTTGDTEAFF. The CDR3 coding sequence is TGTGCCATCACCACGACAGGGGACACTGAAGCTTTCTTT.

This clone has a handful of counts. The chain uses TRBV5-4 and TRBJ1-3, with unresolved D. Per germline, CDR1 SGHNT and CDR2 YYREEE (reference sequence). The CDR3 is made up of 13 amino acids. V was cut by 4 bases and J by 2 bases, with 7 bases left in between. CDR3 sequence (DNA): TGTGCCAGCAGCCCCCCCGCTGGAAACACCATATATTTT. This gives the protein CASSPPAGNTIYF.

The V and J genes are TRBV7-3 and TRBJ2-1; TRBD1 aligns across 8 bases. Germline V CDR1 and CDR2: SGHTA, FQGTGA. The CDR3 has 14 residues. V shed 5 bases and J 6 bases; nucleotides not matched to a gene: 6. CDR3 sequence reads: CASSRRGQANEQFF. The CDR3 DNA is TGTGCCAGCAGCCGAAGGGGACAGGCCAATGAGCAGTTCTTC.

The chain combines TRBV5-6 with TRBJ1-1; 8 bases fit TRBD1. Looked up from germline, CDR1 is SGHDT and CDR2 is YYEEEE. With V trimmed by 0 bases and J by 9 bases, 4 bases remained unmatched. This CDR3 has 13 residues. The CDR3 reads CASSLEGQAKAFF. The CDR3 DNA follows: TGTGCCAGCAGCTTGGAGGGACAGGCAAAAGCTTTCTTT. Supplemented by reference TRBV5-6 and TRBJ1-1, the full variable domain reads DAGVTQSPTHLIKTRGQQVTLRCSPKSGHDTVSWYQQALGQGPQFIFQYYEEEERQRGNFPDRFSGHQFPNYSSELNVNALLLGDSALYLCASSLEGQAKAFFGQGTRLTVV.

This clone has just a few counts. The genes are TRBV10-1 and TRBJ1-1; maybe TRBD1 (5 bases). The CDR3 is 15 amino acids. Trimming removed 0 bases from V and 1 base from J, with 9 bases in between. Germline CDR1 is WNHNN and CDR2 is SYGVQD (reference sequence). The CDR3 nucleotides are TGCGCCAGCAGTGAGTCGGGGGGTACGAACACTGAAGCTTTCTTT. This codes for CASSESGGTNTEAFF.

This chain connects TRBV2 to TRBJ2-2, with 14 bases identical to TRBD2. Germline V gene lookup returns CDR1 SNHLY and CDR2 FYNNEI. The CDR3 runs 17 residues. Trimming removed 4 bases from V and 4 bases from J; junction bases left unmatched: 5. CDR3 amino acids: CASSAGLAGVTTGELFF. CDR3 DNA sequence: TGTGCCAGCAGTGCGGGACTAGCGGGGGTTACCACCGGGGAGCTGTTTTTT.

The CDR3 loop reads CAWSALLEYGYTF. As DNA, the CDR3 is TGTGCCTGGAGTGCCCTCCTGGAGTATGGCTACACCTTC. This chain uses TRBV30 with TRBJ1-2; D ambiguous. The CDR3 runs 13 residues. V gave up 1 base and J gave up 5 bases, with 11 bases separating them. The germline gives CDR1 GTSNPN, CDR2 SVGIG (reference sequence). The complete variable domain, with remaining parts taken from reference TRBV30 and TRBJ1-2, reads SQTIHQWPATLVQPVGSPLSLECTVEGTSNPNLYWYRQAAGRGLQLLFYSVGIGQISSEVPQNLSASRPQDRQFILSSKKLLLSDSGFYLCAWSALLEYGYTFGSGTRLTVV.

A few counts support this clone. The gene calls are TRBV18 and TRBJ2-3; D is possibly TRBD2 (6 bases). The CDR3 is made up of 14 amino acids. With 6 bases removed from V and 3 bases from J, the gap between germline ends came to 13 bases. The germline CDR1 and CDR2 sequences are KGHSH and LQKENI. The chain's CDR3 is CASSEGGVTDTQYF. DNA of the CDR3: TGTGCCAGCTCCGAAGGCGGGGTGACAGATACGCAGTATTTT. Full variable domain (outside the CDR3, taken from reference TRBV18 and TRBJ2-3): NAGVMQNPRHLVRRRGQEARLRCSPMKGHSHVYWYRQLPEEGLKFMVYLQKENIIDESGMPKERFSAEFPKEGPSILRIQQVVRGDSAAYFCASSEGGVTDTQYFGPGTRLTVL.

The chain is built from TRBV6-6 and TRBJ2-3; 13 positions match TRBD2. The CDR3 has 16 amino acids. Unmatched junction bases numbered 6, after V lost 4 bases and J lost 5 bases. Germline V gives CDR1 MNHNY, CDR2 SVGAGI (reference sequence). This CDR3 is CASSFGTSGVIDTQYF. In DNA form, the CDR3 reads TGTGCCAGCAGTTTCGGGACTAGCGGGGTTATAGATACGCAGTATTTT.

This clone turned up a few times. CDR3 sequence: CASRQGFFRQADTQYF. CDR3 coding DNA: TGTGCCAGCAGACAGGGCTTTTTCCGACAGGCAGATACGCAGTATTTT. This rearrangement joins TRBV27 to TRBJ2-3, with a tentative D call TRBD1 (6 bases). Germline assignment: CDR1 MNHEY and CDR2 SMNVEV (reference sequence). V dropped 6 bases and J dropped 4 bases, with 20 bases sitting between them. The CDR3 totals 16 residues.

This clone was found a few times. The chain is built from TRBV4-3 and TRBJ2-4; 7 bases fit TRBD2. Germline CDR1 is LGHNA and CDR2 is YSLEER. The CDR3 extends over 17 amino acids. Trimming at V came to 1 base and at J to 0 bases, leaving 6 bases not matched to a gene. CDR3: CASSQGLGGVAKNIQYF. The DNA for the CDR3 is TGCGCCAGCAGCCAAGGTTTGGGGGGGGTAGCCAAAAACATTCAGTACTTC.

The chain carries TRBV7-9 and TRBJ1-2; TRBD1 agrees at 7 bases. CDR1 SEHNR and CDR2 FQNEAQ come from the germline V gene (reference sequence). This CDR3 region has 14 residues. J gave up 2 bases and V 4 bases, and 4 bases lay outside the gene matches. CDR3: CASSSLQGNYGYTF. For the CDR3, the DNA is TGTGCCAGCAGCTCCTTACAGGGGAACTATGGCTACACCTTC.

V usage is TRBV5-4 and J usage is TRBJ2-3, with 7 bases lining up with TRBD2. Germline CDR1 SGHNT, CDR2 YYREEE (reference sequence). The CDR3 covers 18 residues. Trimming removed 4 bases from V and 3 bases from J; junction bases left unmatched: 17. CDR3 in amino acids: CASSAGRGDSLLTDTQYF. CDR3 sequence (DNA): TGTGCCAGCAGCGCGGGTCGGGGGGACTCGTTACTAACAGATACGCAGTATTTT.

This clone was counted a few times. V usage is TRBV7-2 and J usage is TRBJ2-1; 9 bases are a match to TRBD1. V shed 1 base and J 7 bases; nucleotides not matched to a gene: 2. CDR3 length: 14 amino acids. Germline V gene data show CDR1 as SGHTA and CDR2 as FQGNSA. The DNA for the CDR3 is TGTGCCAGCAGCTTAGAGGACAGGGGAAATGAGCAGTTCTTC. Its translation: CASSLEDRGNEQFF.

This clone was counted only a few times. The J gene is TRBJ2-5, the V gene TRBV10-3; D gene uncertain. This CDR3 contains 14 residues. Trimming took off 4 bases at V and 2 bases at J, with 11 bases between the two ends. Germline loops: CDR1 ENHRY, CDR2 SYGVKD. The CDR3 region has the DNA TGTGCCATCAGTGGAGGTACGGGTCAAGAGACCCAGTACTTC. It specifies CAISGGTGQETQYF.

Notes on this clone: One junction end disagrees with the germline gene, perhaps due to a read error. V and J are TRBV7-9 and TRBJ2-7; no clear D. Per the germline V gene, CDR1 is SEHNR and CDR2 is FQNEAQ (reference sequence). The CDR3 spans 12 residues. Here the CDR3 DNA reads TGTTCCAGCAGCTTAGACATTTACGAGCAGTACTTC. This codes for CSSSLDIYEQYF.

This clone was detected only a few times. V gene TRBV9 combines with J gene TRBJ1-3; TRBD1 matches 8 bases. This CDR3 comprises 15 residues. Losses at the gene ends were 0 bases for V and 6 bases for J; bases not matched to a gene: 5. Germline lookup yields CDR1 SGDLS and CDR2 YYNGEE. CDR3 loop: CASSVGTGTPNTIYF. The DNA for the CDR3 is TGTGCCAGCAGCGTAGGGACAGGGACTCCAAACACCATATATTTT.

The chain joins TRBV6-6 to TRBJ1-5; D is unresolved. The V end lost 2 bases, the J end lost 0 bases, and 11 bases lay between the germline ends. This CDR3 has 16 amino acids. Germline V gives CDR1 MNHNY, CDR2 SVGAGI (reference sequence). The CDR3 DNA reads TGTGCCAGCAGTTACGGGCAGGAAAATAGCAATCAGCCCCAGCATTTT. Its protein is CASSYGQENSNQPQHF.

The chain is built from TRBV19 and TRBJ1-1, with 7 bases lining up with TRBD1. In germline, CDR1 is LNHDA, CDR2 SQIVND (reference sequence). The junction had 9 bases not matched to a gene; V was cut back by 6 bases and J by 11 bases. The CDR3 is 12 amino acids. The CDR3 DNA reads TGTGCCAGTAGAGGGCAGGGGGAAGAGGCTTTCTTT. It specifies CASRGQGEEAFF.

The CDR3 DNA is TGTGCCTGGAGTGTATCGACAGGGGGGTACGAGCAGTACTTC. Its protein product is CAWSVSTGGYEQYF. The chain carries TRBV30 and TRBJ2-7; TRBD1 agrees at 9 bases. Germline lookup yields CDR1 GTSNPN and CDR2 SVGIG (reference sequence). Trimming took 0 bases from V and 4 from J; bases not matched to a gene: 4. The CDR3 runs 14 residues.

The V gene is TRBV4-1, the J gene TRBJ2-1; TRBD2 aligns across 12 bases. This CDR3 has 18 residues. Trimming at V came to 5 bases and at J to 9 bases, leaving 17 bases not matched to a gene. Germline values: CDR1 MGHRA, CDR2 YSYEKL. CDR3 loop: CASSSLGRLAGAGGEQFF. In nucleotides, the CDR3 is TGCGCCAGCAGCTCCCTCGGGCGACTAGCGGGGGCCGGGGGTGAGCAGTTCTTC.

J is TRBJ2-1 and V is TRBV4-1, with a weak D call TRBD2 (6 bases). V gave up 3 bases and J gave up 9 bases, with 15 bases separating them. This CDR3 is 14 amino acids long. CDR1 is MGHRA, CDR2 YSYEKL, per germline. Here the CDR3 reads CASSQAGPGGEQFF. The CDR3 nucleotides are TGCGCCAGCAGCCAGGCGGGACCCGGGGGTGAGCAGTTCTTC.

J is TRBJ2-5 and V is TRBV7-9; D is unclear. The germline V and J ends were trimmed by 4 bases and 3 bases, with 6 bases remaining between them. This CDR3 comprises 12 residues. Germline CDR1 SEHNR, CDR2 FQNEAQ (reference sequence). CDR3 bases: TGTGCCAGCAGCTCTCTTGAAGAGACCCAGTACTTC. This encodes CASSSLEETQYF. Full variable domain (outside the CDR3, taken from reference TRBV7-9 and TRBJ2-5): DTGVSQNPRHKITKRGQNVTFRCDPISEHNRLYWYRQTLGQGPEFLTYFQNEAQLEKSRLLSDRFSAERPKGSFSTLEIQRTEQGDSAMYLCASSSLEETQYFGPGTRLLVL.

J is TRBJ1-1 and V is TRBV28; 9 bases agree with TRBD1. J gave up 12 bases and V 5 bases, and 16 bases lay outside the gene matches. CDR3 length: 15 amino acids. CDR1 and CDR2 (germline): MDHEN, SYDVKM. CDR3: CASSNSRDRARSPFF. CDR3 bases: TGTGCCAGCAGTAACAGCCGGGACAGGGCCAGGAGTCCTTTCTTT.

The chain couples TRBV28 to TRBJ2-7; TRBD1 is a possible D gene (5 bases). CDR1 and CDR2 from the germline V gene are MDHEN and SYDVKM. Deletions cut 6 bases from V and 0 bases from J, with 15 bases between. The CDR3 has 15 amino acids. CDR3 region: CASRRSETVSYEQYF. DNA for the CDR3: TGTGCCAGCAGGCGGAGTGAGACAGTCTCCTACGAGCAGTACTTC.

This clone was detected a few times. The gene calls are TRBV18 and TRBJ1-1, with D possibly matching TRBD1 (5 bases). Trimming stripped 1 base from V and 3 bases from J, with 9 bases between. CDR3 length: 14 amino acids. CDR1 and CDR2 (germline): KGHSH, LQKENI. The CDR3: CASSPRRADTEAFF. The CDR3 coding sequence is TGTGCCAGCTCACCACGCAGGGCGGACACTGAAGCTTTCTTT. Drawing the rest from reference TRBV18 and TRBJ1-1, the complete variable domain is NAGVMQNPRHLVRRRGQEARLRCSPMKGHSHVYWYRQLPEEGLKFMVYLQKENIIDESGMPKERFSAEFPKEGPSILRIQQVVRGDSAAYFCASSPRRADTEAFFGQGTRLTVV.

The V call is TRBV7-8, the J call TRBJ2-3, with D possibly matching TRBD2 (5 bases). V was trimmed by 2 bases and J by 3 bases, leaving 9 bases between them. Germline V gene lookup returns CDR1 SGHVS and CDR2 FQNEAQ. The CDR3 spans 14 residues. CDR3 in DNA: TGTGCCAGCAGCTTATCCTCGGGGACAGATACGCAGTATTTT. This encodes CASSLSSGTDTQYF. Full variable domain (missing parts from reference TRBV7-8 and TRBJ2-3): GAGVSQSPRYKVAKRGQDVALRCDPISGHVSLFWYQQALGQGPEFLTYFQNEAQLDKSGLPSDRFFAERPEGSVSTLKIQRTQQEDSAVYLCASSLSSGTDTQYFGPGTRLTVL.

This clone was recorded once. The V and J genes are TRBV5-4 and TRBJ1-2; 10 bases line up with TRBD1. This CDR3 is built from 13 residues. CDR1 is SGHNT and CDR2 is YYREEE in the germline V gene (reference sequence). V gave up 3 bases and J gave up 7 bases; unmatched junction bases: 3. The CDR3 spells CASSYGQGGGYTF. CDR3 nucleotide sequence: TGTGCCAGCAGCTACGGACAGGGGGGTGGCTACACCTTC.

The rearrangement links TRBV29-1 to TRBJ2-3; TRBD1 matches 9 bases. J was trimmed by 2 bases and V by 5 bases; bases with no gene match: 8. CDR1 is SQVTM and CDR2 is ANQGSEA in the germline V gene. CDR3 size: 15 residues. Here the CDR3 reads CSVRGGQGPTDTQYF. The CDR3 bases are TGCAGCGTTAGGGGGGGACAGGGCCCCACAGATACGCAGTATTTT.